This T cell receptor beta chain comes out of a study of human T cells and chemical hapten exposure. The study, taken as a whole, reports: DPC sensitization did not alter TCRs above 1 in 1000 frequency.

Time point reported: patch test 2, 6 weeks after DPC sensitization. Treatment indicated: therapeutic diphenylcyclopropenone sensitization with weekly scalp DPC. Germline CDR1 and CDR2: SQVTM and ANQGSEA. CDR3 size: 14 residues. The V end was cut by 4 bases, the J end by 2 bases, with 11 bases between. This clonotype was seen ten or more times. Its antigen is unknown. A single record per CDR3 protein comes from TCRdb applying MiXCR to the RACE reads. The table shows 350,000 to 400,000 distinct CDR3 sequences, with more than 5% occurring only once. The chain employs TRBV29-1 and TRBJ1-4; D is possibly TRBD1 (6 bases). Sequencing was performed on whole blood, taken in connection with sensitization to the hapten diphenylcyclopropenone (DPC). The TCR sequence derives from a woman aged 18-29 years with alopecia areata. Some clones in this sample may be carry-over from other donors' samples. The CDR3 nucleotides are TGCAGCGTTGGGACGGGGGCGACTAATGAAAAACTGTTTTTT. It codes for CSVGTGATNEKLFF.